One and the same sample provided the 3 T cell receptor beta chains below, sequenced in a study of tissue T cells after allogeneic stem cell transplantation. Specified time point: mouse harvest day 14 after allogeneic transplant. The graft held 10^6 splenic CD5+ T cells and 10^7 T-cell-depleted bone marrow cells. Assay: immunoSEQ multiplex PCR; the TCRdb copy retains only in-frame clones and omits some. The sample holds several thousand clones, around 45% seen once. Sample: lymph node tissue. These receptors were taken from a female BALB/c mouse given C57BL/6 T cells with graft-versus-host disease after an allogeneic hematopoietic cell transplant.

Remarks on this clone: These gene names are mouse names. Read data end 1 residue before the CDR3 end; the end is taken from the germline J gene. The chain joins TRBV3 to TRBJ1-1; 7 bases match TRBD1. The junction had 2 bases not matched to a gene; V was cut back by 4 bases and J by 0 bases. CDR1 SNHLY and CDR2 FYNGKV come from the germline V gene (reference sequence). The CDR3 has 14 residues. Here the CDR3 reads CASSSTGSNTEVFF. The CDR3 bases that were read are TGTGCCAGCAGCTCGACAGGGTCAAACACAGAAGTCTTC.

This clone was counted a few times. Genes and germline are mouse. The CDR3 end falls 1 residue outside the read, so it is completed with the germline J gene. V usage is TRBV16 and J usage is TRBJ2-5; TRBD1 might be the D (6 bases). The CDR3 has 13 residues. V was clipped by 6 bases and J by 5 bases, with 12 bases between them. The germline CDR1 and CDR2 sequences are SGHSA and FRNQAP. CDR3 DNA (partial): TGTGCAAGCAGAGGGGGTTCGGGAGACACCCAGTAC. Protein: CASRGGSGDTQY. The entire CDR3 protein reads CASRGGSGDTQYF. The full variable domain, rest sourced from reference TRBV16 and TRBJ2-5, is NAGVIQTPRHKVTGKGQEATLWCEPISGHSAVFWYRQTIVQGLEFLTYFRNQAPIDDSGMPKERFSAQMPNQSHSTLKIQSTQPQDSAVYLCASRGGSGDTQYFGPGTRLLVL.

By frequency in the sample, this clone is medium-sized. The gene names given are mouse names. The read halts 1 residue ahead of the CDR3 end, with the missing end drawn from the germline J gene. This chain uses TRBV3 with TRBJ2-7; 9 bases align to TRBD2. CDR1 SNHLY and CDR2 FYNGKV come from the germline V gene (reference sequence). The CDR3 is 14 residues long. Losses at the gene ends were 6 bases for V and 0 bases for J; bases not matched to a gene: 3. The CDR3 here is CASRDWGRSYEQYF. The CDR3 bases that were read are TGTGCCAGCAGAGACTGGGGGCGCTCCTATGAACAGTAC.